The clone carrying this TCR beta chain was counted at least ten times. Compared with germline, one end of the junction differs, possibly owing to a read error. The time point denotes: newly diagnosed GD, antithyroid drugs for less than 3 months. Scientists built the TCR library using RNA that was extracted from PBMCs. The CDR3 consists of 14 residues. CDR1 is SGHRS and CDR2 is YFSETQ in the germline V gene. The data belong to a study of regulatory T cells in long-lasting Graves disease. iRepertoire HTBI primers and Arm-PCR of CDR3 regions built TCR beta libraries. One entry per CDR3 protein, called by TCRdb with MiXCR from the multiplex PCR reads. The sample carries 400,000 to 500,000 distinct CDR3 sequences, 12% to 15% recorded once. This sample also appeared in a second study, on T cells in Graves' hyperthyroidism and ophthalmopathy.

The source of this sequence is a woman aged 45-60 years with Graves disease. This material consisted of peripheral blood mononuclear cells (PBMCs), taken at new diagnosis, from a patient treated with antithyroid drugs. This chain links TRBV5-1 with TRBJ2-2, with TRBD2 matching over 7 bases. As DNA, the CDR3 is TGTGCCAGCAGCTTAACCGGGGGGACCGGGGAGCTGTTTTTT. Residues: CASSLTGGTGELFF.